This is a list of T cell receptor beta chains from one sample in a study of blood T cell repertoires in COVID-19. TCRdb keeps only in-frame clones here, not all; method: immunoSEQ multiplex PCR. The sample lists some 74,000 clones, around 88% seen once, with 6% to 7.5% in the top ten. Sequencing was done on a sample of peripheral blood. The receptors here all came from an elderly woman with acute or convalescent COVID-19. Each CDR3 is given with its conserved first and last residue. A D gene is named only where the DNA matches it firmly. Rows may omit the clone size; those that give it use once, few, many or a size class.

cdr3_aa	cdr3_nt	v_call	j_call	d_call	clone_size
CASSLRGLETQYF	TGTGCCAGCAGCTTGCGGGGATTAGAGACCCAGTACTTC	TRBV5-5	TRBJ2-5	.	.
CASSLTAARGTEAFF	TGCGCCAGCAGCTTGACAGCCGCCCGGGGCACTGAAGCTTTCTTT	TRBV5-1	TRBJ1-1	.	.
CAASYGANDEQYF	TGTGCCGCTTCGTATGGGGCGAACGACGAGCAGTACTTC	TRBV19	TRBJ2-7	.	.
CASGTPLSGNTIYF	TGTGCCTCCGGGACACCACTCTCTGGAAACACCATATATTTT	TRBV19	TRBJ1-3	.	.
CATTRDRGTQYF	TGTGCCACGACCCGGGACAGAGGGACCCAGTACTTC	TRBV15	TRBJ2-5	TRBD1	.
CASSLRTDSQTQYF	TGTGCCAGCAGCCTTAGGACAGACTCTCAGACCCAGTACTTC	TRBV3-1/TRBV3-2	TRBJ2-5	.	.
CASAPGTSGKVEQFF	TGTGCCAGCGCACCCGGGACTAGCGGGAAGGTTGAGCAGTTCTTC	TRBV6-5	TRBJ2-1	TRBD2	few
CASSPPIRTDFSGANVLTF	TGTGCCAGCTCACCACCCATTCGGACAGACTTCTCTGGGGCCAACGTCCTGACTTTC	TRBV18	TRBJ2-6	.	.
CASSGGRGRGYGYTF	TGTGCCAGCAGTGGGGGAAGGGGGCGAGGCTATGGCTACACCTTC	TRBV2	TRBJ1-2	TRBD1	.
CSVEEEGARGYTF	TGCAGCGTTGAAGAAGAGGGGGCGCGAGGCTACACCTTC	TRBV29-1	TRBJ1-2	TRBD1	.
CASSQEGTSRDYEQYF	TGTGCCAGCAGCCAAGAGGGGACTAGCAGGGACTACGAGCAGTACTTC	TRBV3-1/TRBV3-2	TRBJ2-7	TRBD2	.
CAVGGGVYNSPLHF	TGTGCCGTCGGAGGGGGCGTCTATAATTCACCCCTCCACTTT	TRBV6-5	TRBJ1-6	TRBD1	.
CASSSPGQGDTEAFF	TGTGCCAGCAGTTCCCCGGGACAGGGGGACACTGAAGCTTTCTTT	TRBV27	TRBJ1-1	TRBD1	.
CSALTNNEQFF	TGCAGTGCGCTAACCAACAATGAGCAGTTCTTC	TRBV20-1	TRBJ2-1	.	few
CASIPTDMDAEAFF	TGTGCCAGTATCCCGACAGATATGGACGCTGAAGCTTTCTTT	TRBV19	TRBJ1-1	.	once
CASNDIRQGYTF	TGTGCCAGTAACGACATCAGACAAGGCTACACCTTC	TRBV19	TRBJ1-2	.	.